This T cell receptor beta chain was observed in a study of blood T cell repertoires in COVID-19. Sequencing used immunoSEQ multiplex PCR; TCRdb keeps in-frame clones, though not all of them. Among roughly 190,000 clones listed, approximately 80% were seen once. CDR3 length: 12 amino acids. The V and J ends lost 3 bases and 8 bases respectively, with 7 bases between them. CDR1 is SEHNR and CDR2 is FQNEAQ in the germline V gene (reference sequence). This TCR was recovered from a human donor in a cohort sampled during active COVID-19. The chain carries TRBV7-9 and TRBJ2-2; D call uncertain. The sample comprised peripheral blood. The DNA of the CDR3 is TGTGCCAGCAGCTTTTTCCGGGGGGAGCTGTTTTTT. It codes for CASSFFRGELFF.